These T cell receptor beta chains were read from a single sample in a study of blood T cell repertoires in COVID-19. Sequencing used immunoSEQ multiplex PCR; TCRdb keeps in-frame clones, though not all of them. This sample has about 350,000 clones, with around 87% found just once. The sequencing sample was made of peripheral blood. Receptors originate from a woman aged 50 to 60 with COVID-19, enrolled during active disease. The CDR3 runs from the conserved cysteine through the conserved F or W. The D gene is left open where the match is weak. Rows may omit the clone size; those that give it use once, few, many or a size class.

D gene	V gene	clone size	J gene	CDR3 DNA	CDR3 protein
.	TRBV5-5	.	TRBJ2-5	TGTGCCAGCAGCTTGGTACAGGCGAAAGAGACCCAGTACTTC	CASSLVQAKETQYF
.	TRBV25-1	.	TRBJ1-5	TGTGCCAGCAGTGCAATCGGTCAGCCCCAGCATTTT	CASSAIGQPQHF
.	TRBV12-3/TRBV12-4	.	TRBJ2-7	TGTGCCAGCAGTTTAGGAGTAACCTACGAGCAGTACTTC	CASSLGVTYEQYF
TRBD1	TRBV29-1	.	TRBJ2-3	TGCAGCGTTGTAGGGACAGAGTACACAGATACGCAGTATTTT	CSVVGTEYTDTQYF
TRBD1	TRBV30	.	TRBJ1-1	TGTGCCTGGAGTAAGGGACAGCCCTACACTGAAGCTTTCTTT	CAWSKGQPYTEAFF
.	TRBV15	.	TRBJ1-5	TGTGCCACCAGCAGGGCGGGTCAGCCCCAGCATTTT	CATSRAGQPQHF
TRBD2	TRBV19	.	TRBJ2-1	TGTGCCAGCCCGGGTCTAGCGGGAGGCTCCTACAATGAGCAGTTCTTC	CASPGLAGGSYNEQFF
.	TRBV27	.	TRBJ1-2	TGTGCCAGCAGTTTATGGGCCAGGGGAAACTATGGCTACACCTTC	CASSLWARGNYGYTF
.	TRBV3-1/TRBV3-2	once	TRBJ1-5	TGTGCCAGCAGCCAAGAGCACAGGCAAAATCAGCCCCAGCATTTT	CASSQEHRQNQPQHF
TRBD2	TRBV5-5	.	TRBJ2-5	TGTGCCAGCAGCCCGGGACAGAGGACTAGCGCCCCAGAGACCCAGTACTTC	CASSPGQRTSAPETQYF
TRBD2	TRBV11-2	.	TRBJ2-7	TGTGCCAGCAGCCTTAAAATTACTAGCGGGAGCTACGAGCAGTACTTC	CASSLKITSGSYEQYF
.	TRBV19	.	TRBJ1-5	TGTGCCAGTAGTATTGGGCCTCCAACAGGGCTCCTTAAGCCCCAGCATTTT	CASSIGPPTGLLKPQHF
.	TRBV7-8	.	TRBJ1-1	TGTGCCAGCAGCTTAGGAGGGACACCCTACGAAGAAGCTTTCTTT	CASSLGGTPYEEAFF
TRBD2	TRBV5-1	.	TRBJ2-7	TGCGCCAGCAGCTTGGGTAGCGGGAGTCGCGAGCAGTACTTC	CASSLGSGSREQYF
.	TRBV23-1	.	TRBJ1-1	TGCGCCAGCACCCAATCCCTCACGCCCGGGCAGGGGAACACTGAAGCTTTCTTT	CASTQSLTPGQGNTEAFF
.	TRBV19	.	TRBJ2-2	TGTGCCAGTAGTATATGGGCTAGCGCCCGGTCCGGGGAGCTGTTTTTT	CASSIWASARSGELFF
.	TRBV9	.	TRBJ2-3	TGTGCCAGCAGCTCCCGTGGTGAGGCTCACACAGATACGCAGTATTTT	CASSSRGEAHTDTQYF
TRBD2	TRBV30	.	TRBJ2-3	TGTGCCTGGACTAGCGGGAGACGCATGCCAGATACGCAGTATTTT	CAWTSGRRMPDTQYF
.	TRBV6-2/TRBV6-3	.	TRBJ2-2	TGTGCCAGCAGTTACATTGTAGGCGGGATATTCACCGGGGAGCTGTTTTTT	CASSYIVGGIFTGELFF
TRBD2	TRBV3-1/TRBV3-2	.	TRBJ2-7	TGTGCCAGCAGCCAAGCGGGAGGGGGCTACGAGCAGTACTTC	CASSQAGGGYEQYF
.	TRBV18	few	TRBJ1-2	TGTGCCAGCTCACCATCCCGGGACATGGTCCATGGCTACACCTTC	CASSPSRDMVHGYTF
.	TRBV7-2	.	TRBJ1-6	TGTGCCAGCAGCTTAAACGTGGCCAATAATTCACCCCTCCACTTT	CASSLNVANNSPLHF
TRBD1	TRBV3-1/TRBV3-2	.	TRBJ2-2	TGTGCCAGCAAGGGACAGGGGGGAACCGGGGAGCTGTTTTTT	CASKGQGGTGELFF
.	TRBV19	few	TRBJ1-5	TGTGCCAGTACTCCAGGTTGGGGGGGACTCAATCAGCCCCAGCATTTT	CASTPGWGGLNQPQHF
.	TRBV7-6	.	TRBJ1-3	TGTGCCAGCAGCACCCTCGCGGCGCCCCGGAGCTCTGGAAACACCATATATTTT	CASSTLAAPRSSGNTIYF
TRBD1	TRBV5-1	.	TRBJ1-1	TGCGCCAGCAGCTTGGCCAGGGGGGTCCCTGAAGCTTTCTTT	CASSLARGVPEAFF
.	TRBV24-1	.	TRBJ2-5	TGTGCCACCAGTGATTCTCCCCCCCAAGAGACCCAGTACTTC	CATSDSPPQETQYF
TRBD1	TRBV6-6	.	TRBJ1-2	TGTGCCAGCAGTTACTTCCCGCCAGGGGGCCTCTATGGCTACACCTTC	CASSYFPPGGLYGYTF
TRBD1	TRBV19	.	TRBJ2-1	TGTGCCAGTACTCTCGGCACAGGGGGCTACAATGAGCAGTTCTTC	CASTLGTGGYNEQFF
TRBD2	TRBV3-1/TRBV3-2	.	TRBJ2-4	TGTGCCAGCAGCCTGGGGGGGGACATTCAGTACTTC	CASSLGGDIQYF
TRBD2	TRBV18	.	TRBJ2-5	TGTGCCAGCTCACCCGGGACTAGCTCCCCTGAGACCCAGTACTTC	CASSPGTSSPETQYF
TRBD1	TRBV11-2	.	TRBJ2-3	TGTGCCAGCAGCATGCGTTTAACCAGACAGGGGGCAGATACGCAGTATTTT	CASSMRLTRQGADTQYF
.	TRBV7-3	.	TRBJ1-6	TGTGCCAGCAGCTTACCCAGGGAAGGGCAAGGTTCACCCCTCCACTTT	CASSLPREGQGSPLHF
TRBD2	TRBV15	.	TRBJ2-1	TGTGCCACCAGCAGGGGGGGACTAGCGGAGGCCGATGAGCAGTTCTTC	CATSRGGLAEADEQFF
.	TRBV6-2/TRBV6-3	.	TRBJ2-6	TGTGCCAGCAGTACGAGCTCTGGGGCCAACGTCCTGACTTTC	CASSTSSGANVLTF
TRBD2	TRBV5-1	.	TRBJ2-1	TGCGCCAGCAGCTTGGAAGGGACTAGCATCACTCAGGGGTTTAATGAGCAGTTCTTC	CASSLEGTSITQGFNEQFF
TRBD1	TRBV19	.	TRBJ1-5	TGTGCCAGTAGTCCCGGGACAGGGTGGGGCAATCAGCCCCAGCATTTT	CASSPGTGWGNQPQHF
.	TRBV7-7	.	TRBJ1-5	TGTGCTAGCAGCTTAGCTACAGGACAGCCCCAGCATTTT	CASSLATGQPQHF
.	TRBV6-2/TRBV6-3	.	TRBJ1-2	TGTGCCAGCAGTTACCAGCCAGGACAGACATTTAACTATGGCTACACCTTC	CASSYQPGQTFNYGYTF
.	TRBV6-6	.	TRBJ2-1	TGTGCCAGCAGTAGACAAGGTAGCGTCAGGAATGAGCAGTTCTTC	CASSRQGSVRNEQFF
TRBD2	TRBV27	once	TRBJ2-5	TGTGCCAGCATGGGTTTGGCGGGAGGGGAAGAGACCCAGTACTTC	CASMGLAGGEETQYF
.	TRBV19	.	TRBJ2-6	TGTGCCAGTAGTTTAATGGGGCTACTATCTGGGGCCAACGTCCTGACTTTC	CASSLMGLLSGANVLTF
.	TRBV6-5	.	TRBJ2-7	TGTGCCAGCAGTTACTCGTATTACGGGGTCTACGAGCAGTACTTC	CASSYSYYGVYEQYF
.	TRBV19	.	TRBJ1-2	TGTGCCAGTACCTACATGCCCCCCGGGGTCCAAGACTATGGCTACACCTTC	CASTYMPPGVQDYGYTF
TRBD1	TRBV5-1	.	TRBJ1-1	TGCGCCAGCAGGCGGACAGGGGTTCCGAACACTGAAGCTTTCTTT	CASRRTGVPNTEAFF
TRBD1	TRBV7-9	once	TRBJ2-3	TGTGCCAGCAGCACCGGACAGGGGAGCACAGATACGCAGTATTTT	CASSTGQGSTDTQYF
TRBD1	TRBV6-2/TRBV6-3	.	TRBJ1-5	TGTGCCAGCAGTTACGGGGCGGACAGGGGGAGCAATCAGCCCCAGCATTTT	CASSYGADRGSNQPQHF
TRBD1	TRBV20-1	few	TRBJ1-2	TGCAGGACGACACAGGGGGATGGCTACACCTTC	CRTTQGDGYTF
TRBD2	TRBV30	.	TRBJ2-7	TGTGCCTGGAGTGCCTGGACTAGCACCGACGAGCAGTACTTC	CAWSAWTSTDEQYF
TRBD1	TRBV15	.	TRBJ1-1	TGTGCCACCAGCAGAGTGGCAGGGGGCCTCACTGAAGCTTTCTTT	CATSRVAGGLTEAFF
.	TRBV5-4	.	TRBJ2-1	TGTGCCAGCAGTTCTCCGGGCGGGGATTGGTCCTACAATGAGCAGTTCTTC	CASSSPGGDWSYNEQFF
TRBD1	TRBV29-1	.	TRBJ2-1	TGCAGCGCTGATAATCCGGGGACAGCCTACAATGAGCAGTTCTTC	CSADNPGTAYNEQFF
.	TRBV6-5	.	TRBJ1-1	TGTGCCAGCAGTTACTCGGGCCTATCGACTGAAGCTTTCTTT	CASSYSGLSTEAFF
TRBD1	TRBV24-1	few	TRBJ1-2	TGTGCCACCAGTGACGACAGGGTTTGGTATGGCTACACCTTC	CATSDDRVWYGYTF
TRBD1	TRBV12-3/TRBV12-4	.	TRBJ1-1	TGTGCCAGCAGGGCAAGGACAGGGTTAACTTTCTTT	CASRARTGLTFF
TRBD2	TRBV4-2	.	TRBJ2-7	TGTGCCAGCAGCCGTGAGTTTGAAGCGGGAGGAGGCGTCGGGTCCTACGAGCAGTACTTC	CASSREFEAGGGVGSYEQYF
TRBD1	TRBV24-1	.	TRBJ2-1	TGTGCCACCAGTGAATCCGGGACAGGGGGATATGAGCAGTTCTTC	CATSESGTGGYEQFF